The rows below give T cell receptor beta chains drawn from one sample of a study of cytotoxic CD8 clonotypes in ibrutinib-treated CLL. Profiled with immunoSEQ multiplex PCR; TCRdb holds only in-frame clones, not every one. Of about 140,000 clones listed, 80% are singletons. The material sequenced was PBMCs, taken after 36 months of ibrutinib treatment. All receptors come from a human donor with chronic lymphocytic leukemia. The CDR3 runs from the conserved cysteine through the conserved F or W. The order of the fields is D gene, J gene, V gene, clone size, CDR3 protein, CDR3 DNA. The D gene is left open where the match is weak. Clone size appears in some rows only: once, few, many, or a class for an expanded clone.

d_call: -
j_call: TRBJ2-1
v_call: TRBV27
clone_size: -
cdr3_aa: CASSLYLSAEQFF
cdr3_nt: TGTGCCAGCAGTTTATATTTGAGTGCCGAGCAGTTCTTC

d_call: -
j_call: TRBJ2-5
v_call: TRBV5-8
clone_size: -
cdr3_aa: CASSLTRQVGRETQYF
cdr3_nt: TGTGCCAGCAGCTTAACGAGACAGGTTGGGCGAGAGACCCAGTACTTC

d_call: -
j_call: TRBJ2-1
v_call: TRBV28
clone_size: -
cdr3_aa: CASSSPYSNEQFF
cdr3_nt: TGTGCCAGCAGTTCCCCCTACAGCAATGAGCAGTTCTTC

d_call: -
j_call: TRBJ2-3
v_call: TRBV18
clone_size: -
cdr3_aa: CASSGRASNGDTQYF
cdr3_nt: TGTGCCAGCTCAGGCCGGGCGTCGAATGGGGATACGCAGTATTTT

d_call: -
j_call: TRBJ1-1
v_call: TRBV6-1
clone_size: once
cdr3_aa: CASSEGQKDTEAFF
cdr3_nt: TGTGCCAGCAGTGAAGGCCAGAAAGACACTGAAGCTTTCTTT

d_call: -
j_call: TRBJ2-2
v_call: TRBV10-3
clone_size: once
cdr3_aa: CAIRNPSGELFF
cdr3_nt: TGTGCCATCAGGAACCCCTCCGGGGAGCTGTTTTTT

d_call: TRBD1
j_call: TRBJ2-2
v_call: TRBV5-4
clone_size: -
cdr3_aa: CASSLIPTGQNTGELFF
cdr3_nt: TGTGCCAGCAGCCTCATCCCGACAGGGCAAAACACCGGGGAGCTGTTTTTT

d_call: -
j_call: TRBJ1-2
v_call: TRBV11-2
clone_size: few
cdr3_aa: CASSLDVGAGGYTF
cdr3_nt: TGTGCCAGCAGCTTAGATGTCGGGGCTGGCGGCTACACCTTC

d_call: TRBD1
j_call: TRBJ1-5
v_call: TRBV9
clone_size: -
cdr3_aa: CASSRDRGDQPQHF
cdr3_nt: TGTGCCAGCAGCCGGGACAGGGGCGATCAGCCCCAGCATTTT

d_call: -
j_call: TRBJ2-1
v_call: TRBV5-6
clone_size: -
cdr3_aa: CASSLSGEQFF
cdr3_nt: TGTGCCAGCAGCTTGAGTGGTGAGCAGTTCTTC

d_call: TRBD1
j_call: TRBJ2-4
v_call: TRBV27
clone_size: -
cdr3_aa: CASRRTGDLAKNIQYF
cdr3_nt: TGTGCCAGCAGAAGGACAGGGGATTTAGCCAAAAACATTCAGTACTTC

d_call: -
j_call: TRBJ2-7
v_call: TRBV10-3
clone_size: -
cdr3_aa: CAISPSSSTYEQYF
cdr3_nt: TGTGCCATCAGTCCCTCTTCGAGCACCTACGAGCAGTACTTC

d_call: -
j_call: TRBJ1-2
v_call: TRBV14
clone_size: -
cdr3_aa: CASSQAPYYGYTF
cdr3_nt: TGTGCCAGCAGCCAGGCCCCCTACTATGGCTACACCTTC

d_call: -
j_call: TRBJ1-1
v_call: TRBV5-1
clone_size: -
cdr3_aa: CASSLMSYRMNTEAFF
cdr3_nt: TGCGCCAGCAGCTTGATGAGCTACAGAATGAACACTGAAGCTTTCTTT

d_call: -
j_call: TRBJ2-7
v_call: TRBV15
clone_size: -
cdr3_aa: CATSRDPGVAYEQYF
cdr3_nt: TGTGCCACCAGCAGAGATCCGGGGGTCGCCTACGAGCAGTACTTC

d_call: -
j_call: TRBJ2-7
v_call: TRBV25-1
clone_size: -
cdr3_aa: CASSVGYEQYF
cdr3_nt: TGTGCCAGCAGTGTTGGCTACGAGCAGTACTTC

d_call: TRBD1
j_call: TRBJ1-1
v_call: TRBV27
clone_size: -
cdr3_aa: CASSLVTGSEAFF
cdr3_nt: TGTGCCAGCAGTTTAGTGACAGGGAGTGAAGCTTTCTTT

d_call: -
j_call: TRBJ1-1
v_call: TRBV12-5
clone_size: few
cdr3_aa: CASGLWGRNTEAFF
cdr3_nt: TGTGCTAGTGGCTTGTGGGGTAGGAACACTGAAGCTTTCTTT

d_call: TRBD2
j_call: TRBJ2-3
v_call: TRBV30
clone_size: few
cdr3_aa: CAWGGAGGAGDTQYF
cdr3_nt: TGTGCCTGGGGCGGTGCGGGGGGCGCTGGCGATACGCAGTATTTT

d_call: -
j_call: TRBJ1-1
v_call: TRBV7-9
clone_size: once
cdr3_aa: CASSWTTEAFF
cdr3_nt: TGTGCCAGCAGCTGGACCACTGAAGCTTTCTTT

d_call: -
j_call: TRBJ1-4
v_call: TRBV5-1
clone_size: once
cdr3_aa: CASSLVQGELFF
cdr3_nt: TGCGCCAGCAGCTTGGTACAGGGCGAACTGTTTTTT

d_call: TRBD2
j_call: TRBJ2-2
v_call: TRBV10-2
clone_size: -
cdr3_aa: CASSEYRQGGSGELFF
cdr3_nt: TGCGCCAGCAGTGAGTACCGGCAGGGAGGGTCCGGGGAGCTGTTTTTT

d_call: -
j_call: TRBJ1-2
v_call: TRBV7-4
clone_size: -
cdr3_aa: CASSFRDRDYGYTF
cdr3_nt: TGTGCCAGCAGTTTCCGGGACCGGGACTATGGCTACACCTTC

d_call: -
j_call: TRBJ1-2
v_call: TRBV5-1
clone_size: -
cdr3_aa: CASSPGRMAGDPKGYTF
cdr3_nt: TGCGCCAGCAGCCCAGGACGTATGGCAGGGGATCCAAAAGGCTACACCTTC

d_call: -
j_call: TRBJ2-7
v_call: TRBV9
clone_size: -
cdr3_aa: CASSVETGRNEQYF
cdr3_nt: TGTGCCAGCAGCGTAGAGACAGGGAGGAACGAGCAGTACTTC

d_call: TRBD2
j_call: TRBJ2-3
v_call: TRBV19
clone_size: -
cdr3_aa: CASSIGGGVSTDTQYF
cdr3_nt: TGTGCCAGTAGTATAGGGGGGGGTGTCAGCACAGATACGCAGTATTTT

d_call: TRBD1
j_call: TRBJ1-5
v_call: TRBV2
clone_size: -
cdr3_aa: CASSGGQGNQPQHF
cdr3_nt: TGTGCCAGCAGTGGGGGACAGGGCAATCAGCCCCAGCATTTT

d_call: TRBD1
j_call: TRBJ1-1
v_call: TRBV4-2
clone_size: few
cdr3_aa: CASSPGTVIVNTEAFF
cdr3_nt: TGTGCCAGCAGCCCCGGGACAGTCATCGTGAACACTGAAGCTTTCTTT

d_call: -
j_call: TRBJ2-6
v_call: TRBV7-2
clone_size: -
cdr3_aa: CASSLGGSGANVLTF
cdr3_nt: TGTGCCAGCAGCTTAGGGGGTTCTGGGGCCAACGTCCTGACTTTC

d_call: TRBD1
j_call: TRBJ1-1
v_call: TRBV23-1
clone_size: -
cdr3_aa: CASRNPDRELWNTEAFF
cdr3_nt: TGCGCCAGCCGCAATCCGGACAGGGAACTCTGGAACACTGAAGCTTTCTTT

d_call: -
j_call: TRBJ2-7
v_call: TRBV5-8
clone_size: -
cdr3_aa: CASSLAWRAGSYEQYF
cdr3_nt: TGTGCCAGCAGCTTGGCCTGGAGGGCGGGGTCCTACGAGCAGTACTTC

d_call: TRBD2
j_call: TRBJ2-1
v_call: TRBV14
clone_size: -
cdr3_aa: CASSHRTSEQFF
cdr3_nt: TGTGCCAGCAGCCACCGGACTAGCGAGCAGTTCTTC

d_call: TRBD2
j_call: TRBJ2-1
v_call: TRBV10-3
clone_size: -
cdr3_aa: CAVSGAYNEQFF
cdr3_nt: TGTGCCGTTAGCGGGGCCTACAATGAGCAGTTCTTC

d_call: TRBD1
j_call: TRBJ1-5
v_call: TRBV28
clone_size: -
cdr3_aa: CASSPGQGYRQPQHF
cdr3_nt: TGTGCCAGCAGCCCGGGACAGGGGTATCGCCAGCCCCAGCATTTT

d_call: TRBD1
j_call: TRBJ1-1
v_call: TRBV6-1
clone_size: -
cdr3_aa: CASNRGWGTEAFF
cdr3_nt: TGTGCCAGCAACAGGGGTTGGGGCACTGAAGCTTTCTTT

d_call: TRBD2
j_call: TRBJ2-7
v_call: TRBV5-1
clone_size: -
cdr3_aa: CASSRGLAGEQYF
cdr3_nt: TGCGCCAGCAGCAGAGGACTAGCGGGAGAGCAGTACTTC

d_call: -
j_call: TRBJ2-1
v_call: TRBV29-1
clone_size: -
cdr3_aa: CSVEVIGQYNEQFF
cdr3_nt: TGCAGCGTTGAAGTTATAGGGCAATACAATGAGCAGTTCTTC

d_call: -
j_call: TRBJ2-5
v_call: TRBV6-5
clone_size: -
cdr3_aa: CASSYSRGETQYF
cdr3_nt: TGTGCCAGCAGTTACTCGAGGGGAGAGACCCAGTACTTC

d_call: -
j_call: TRBJ2-3
v_call: TRBV9
clone_size: -
cdr3_aa: CASSVGVGVVTDTQYF
cdr3_nt: TGTGCCAGCAGCGTAGGTGTGGGAGTCGTCACAGATACGCAGTATTTT

d_call: -
j_call: TRBJ1-5
v_call: TRBV5-6
clone_size: -
cdr3_aa: CASSLGGGLSNQPQHF
cdr3_nt: TGTGCCAGCAGCTTGGGGGGCGGACTCAGCAATCAGCCCCAGCATTTT

d_call: TRBD1
j_call: TRBJ2-2
v_call: TRBV18
clone_size: -
cdr3_aa: CASSRQGGELFF
cdr3_nt: TGTGCCAGCTCAAGACAGGGCGGGGAGCTGTTTTTT

d_call: TRBD2
j_call: TRBJ2-1
v_call: TRBV4-2
clone_size: -
cdr3_aa: CASSQVLAGGPLYNEQFF
cdr3_nt: TGTGCCAGCAGCCAGGTCCTAGCGGGAGGGCCATTGTACAATGAGCAGTTCTTC

d_call: -
j_call: TRBJ1-1
v_call: TRBV19
clone_size: few
cdr3_aa: CASSNWGTEAFF
cdr3_nt: TGTGCCAGTAGTAATTGGGGGACTGAAGCTTTCTTT

d_call: -
j_call: TRBJ1-5
v_call: TRBV2
clone_size: -
cdr3_aa: CASSVLLIQPQHF
cdr3_nt: TGTGCCAGCAGTGTCCTCCTCATTCAGCCCCAGCATTTT

d_call: -
j_call: TRBJ1-5
v_call: TRBV15
clone_size: -
cdr3_aa: CATSALRREPQHF
cdr3_nt: TGTGCCACCAGCGCCCTAAGGCGGGAGCCCCAGCATTTT

d_call: -
j_call: TRBJ1-1
v_call: TRBV2
clone_size: few
cdr3_aa: CASSGLMGVAEAFF
cdr3_nt: TGTGCCAGCAGTGGGCTAATGGGAGTCGCTGAAGCTTTCTTT

d_call: -
j_call: TRBJ2-1
v_call: TRBV5-1
clone_size: -
cdr3_aa: CASSLAFGGPYNEQFF
cdr3_nt: TGCGCCAGCAGCTTGGCCTTCGGGGGCCCATACAATGAGCAGTTCTTC

d_call: -
j_call: TRBJ1-2
v_call: TRBV28
clone_size: -
cdr3_aa: CASSLGGSAFYGYTF
cdr3_nt: TGTGCCAGCAGTTTAGGGGGGTCAGCATTCTATGGCTACACCTTC

d_call: -
j_call: TRBJ2-7
v_call: TRBV30
clone_size: -
cdr3_aa: CAWSRSYEQYF
cdr3_nt: TGTGCCTGGAGCAGGTCCTACGAGCAGTACTTC

d_call: TRBD1
j_call: TRBJ1-1
v_call: TRBV2
clone_size: -
cdr3_aa: CASRGTGMTEAFF
cdr3_nt: TGTGCCAGCAGGGGGACAGGGATGACTGAAGCTTTCTTT

d_call: -
j_call: TRBJ1-2
v_call: TRBV14
clone_size: -
cdr3_aa: CARSHGGGGYGYTF
cdr3_nt: TGTGCCCGCAGCCACGGAGGGGGGGGCTATGGCTACACCTTC

d_call: -
j_call: TRBJ1-2
v_call: TRBV18
clone_size: -
cdr3_aa: CASSPTSSDYGYTF
cdr3_nt: TGTGCCAGCTCACCGACTAGTTCGGACTATGGCTACACCTTC